The present entry profiles one T cell receptor beta chain with its context. 60 Vbeta and 13 Jbeta primers were used in PCR. TCRdb's table, derived via immunoSEQ multiplex PCR, lists solely in-frame clones and lacks some. The sample carries 150,000 to 200,000 clones, roughly 73% recorded once. Germline V gives CDR1 SGHAT, CDR2 FQNNGV. The CDR3 contains 16 residues. Trimming took 5 bases from V and 2 from J, leaving 17 bases between them. This record comes from a study of cytomegalovirus exposure and HLA in healthy donors. Sequenced: PBMCs. The source is a woman aged 40 to 49 in good health and CMV-seropositive. The chain has TRBV11-2 and TRBJ2-3, with a possible D match to TRBD2 (5 bases). CDR3 residues: CASSPSLRTFTDTQYF. The CDR3 coding sequence is TGTGCCAGCAGCCCCTCGCTACGGACTTTCACAGATACGCAGTATTTT.